This T cell receptor (beta chain) is drawn from a study of T cells after yellow fever vaccination. Study results and caveats: The study noted that FACS-sorted repertoires could contain abundant clonotypes contaminating from the bulk population.

About this clonotype: The antigen remains undetermined.

V lost 5 bases to trimming and J lost 3 bases; unmatched junction nucleotides: 6. The length of the CDR3 is 15 residues. Germline V gene data show CDR1 as SEHNR and CDR2 as FQNEAQ (reference sequence). In TCRdb, the 5' RACE reads were re-called with MiXCR into one record per CDR3 protein. The data contain hundreds of thousands of distinct CDR3 sequences, roughly 12% of them seen just once; the ten biggest clones take up under 15%. The sequencing used PBMCs, collected on the day of the yellow fever booster vaccination. The clonotype was recovered from a man aged 30 to 39 who received the YFV17D yellow fever vaccine. The rearrangement uses TRBV7-9 and TRBJ2-5, with 10 bases identical to TRBD2. The CDR3 here is CASSRSGRAEETQYF. Here the CDR3 DNA reads TGTGCCAGCAGCCGAAGCGGGAGGGCCGAAGAGACCCAGTACTTC.